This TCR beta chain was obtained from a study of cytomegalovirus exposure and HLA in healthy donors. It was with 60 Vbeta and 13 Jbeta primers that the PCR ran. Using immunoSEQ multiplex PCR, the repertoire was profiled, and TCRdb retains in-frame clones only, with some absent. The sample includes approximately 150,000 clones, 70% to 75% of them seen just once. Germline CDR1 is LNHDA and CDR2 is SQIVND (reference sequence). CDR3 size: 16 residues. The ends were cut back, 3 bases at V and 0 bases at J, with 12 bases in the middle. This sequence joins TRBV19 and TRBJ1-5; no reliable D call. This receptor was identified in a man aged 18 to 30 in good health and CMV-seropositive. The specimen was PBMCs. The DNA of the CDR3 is TGTGCCAGTAGTATTGACGGAAACTATAGCAATCAGCCCCAGCATTTT. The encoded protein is CASSIDGNYSNQPQHF.